This passage covers 14 T cell receptor beta chains from one sample sequenced in a study of identical twins. TCRdb fed the 5' RACE reads into MiXCR, producing one record per CDR3 protein. The sample contains fewer than 650,000 distinct CDR3 sequences, more than 9% of which appear only once. These data also formed part of another study, on yellow fever vaccine responses in identical twins.

The sample taken for sequencing was PBMCs. These receptors were obtained from a woman aged 18-29 years in good health.

This clonotype has only a few counts. Here the CDR3 DNA reads TGTGCCAGCAGTTTATCGACAGGGGGCGCAGGGTATGGCTACACCTTC. It codes for CASSLSTGGAGYGYTF. The chain joins TRBV27 to TRBJ1-2; 10 bases line up with TRBD1. This CDR3 region has 16 residues. V lost 0 bases and J lost 5; bases outside the gene matches: 6. Looked up from germline, CDR1 is MNHEY and CDR2 is SMNVEV (reference sequence).

Ten or more counts support this clonotype. J is TRBJ2-3 and V is TRBV29-1, with TRBD2 as a possible D gene (5 bases). Looked up from germline, CDR1 is SQVTM and CDR2 is ANQGSEA. The CDR3 consists of 13 residues. Trimming shortened V by 6 bases and J by 4 bases, and 14 bases separated the two germline ends. CDR3 nucleotides: TGCAGCGTGTCTCACGGGGTCCCAGATACGCAGTATTTT. Amino acid sequence: CSVSHGVPDTQYF.

Only a few counts were recorded for this clonotype. The V and J genes are TRBV20-1 and TRBJ2-1; tentatively, D is TRBD2 (5 bases). CDR3 length: 11 residues. Looked up from germline, CDR1 is DFQATT and CDR2 is SNEGSKA (reference sequence). V was pared by 5 bases and J by 6 bases, with 8 bases between. CDR3: CSAPSLNEQFF. The CDR3 nucleotides are TGCAGTGCTCCTAGCCTCAATGAGCAGTTCTTC.

This clonotype was counted ten times or more. This chain links TRBV12-3 or TRBV12-4 with TRBJ2-5; TRBD1 aligns across 7 bases. There are 14 residues in the CDR3. V shed 5 bases and J 4 bases; nucleotides not matched to a gene: 7. CDR3 loop: CASSETGVGETQYF. DNA for the CDR3: TGTGCCAGCAGTGAAACAGGGGTCGGAGAGACCCAGTACTTC.

The chain has TRBV20-1 and TRBJ2-4, with 8 bases aligning to TRBD2. The germline CDR1 and CDR2 sequences are DFQATT and SNEGSKA (reference sequence). The trim removed 5 bases at V and 9 bases at J, leaving 9 bases unmatched. The length of the CDR3 is 13 residues. CDR3 nucleotides: TGCAGTGCTGGACAGCGGGAGTTGGGCATTCAGTACTTC. This translates into CSAGQRELGIQYF.

CDR3 sequence: CASSQDLSLAGVSYEQYF. DNA of the CDR3: TGCGCCAGCAGCCAAGATCTAAGCCTAGCGGGAGTATCCTACGAGCAGTACTTC. This chain links TRBV4-3 with TRBJ2-7; 10 nucleotides match TRBD2. Trimming at V came to 0 bases and at J to 1 base, leaving 9 bases not matched to a gene. In germline, CDR1 is LGHNA, CDR2 YSLEER. This CDR3 is built from 18 residues.

The table lists this clonotype with a few counts. The gene calls are TRBV20-1 and TRBJ2-7; TRBD1 or TRBD2 may be the D gene (5 bases each). This CDR3 is 14 amino acids long. In germline, CDR1 is DFQATT, CDR2 SNEGSKA (reference sequence). V shed 2 bases and J shed 6 bases, with 17 bases lying between them. The CDR3 DNA reads TGCAGTGCTAGATCCCCATCCGAGGGGCGCGAGCAGTACTTC. Translated: CSARSPSEGREQYF.

This chain joins TRBV27 and TRBJ2-7; no reliable D call. Germline CDR1 and CDR2: MNHEY and SMNVEV (reference sequence). With 3 bases removed from V and 6 bases from J, the gap between germline ends came to 12 bases. This CDR3 spans 13 amino acids. CDR3 loop: CASSFGSRREQYF. In nucleotides, the CDR3 is TGTGCCAGCAGTTTTGGATCTAGGCGCGAGCAGTACTTC.

This clonotype occurred many times. The chain employs TRBV7-8 and TRBJ1-5; possible D gene TRBD1, 6 bases. The CDR3 is 17 amino acids. The germline CDR1 and CDR2 sequences are SGHVS and FQNEAQ. V was cut by 7 bases and J by 3 bases, with 22 bases left in between. The CDR3 DNA reads TGTGCCAGCACCAAAACCGGACAGACAGTTTACAATCAGCCCCAGCATTTT. Residues: CASTKTGQTVYNQPQHF.

The genes are TRBV14 and TRBJ2-7; no definite D call. Germline CDR1 is SGHDN and CDR2 is FVKESK. The CDR3 runs 12 residues. Trimming took 1 base from V and 5 from J, leaving 6 bases between them. CDR3 sequence reads: CASSQAHDEQYF. The CDR3 DNA reads TGTGCCAGCAGCCAAGCTCACGACGAGCAGTACTTC.

This clonotype was seen more than once but under ten times. V is TRBV6-2 or TRBV6-3 and J is TRBJ2-7; the D is unclear. V was shortened by 0 bases and J by 4 bases, with 10 bases between the two germline ends. The CDR3 extends over 14 amino acids. Germline V CDR1 and CDR2: MNHEY, SVGEGT. The DNA of the CDR3 is TGTGCCAGCAGTTACTCGAACGGATATTACGAGCAGTACTTC. Amino acid sequence: CASSYSNGYYEQYF.

At least ten counts were recorded for this clonotype. This rearrangement joins TRBV4-2 to TRBJ2-7, with TRBD1 identical over 10 bases. Germline CDR1 and CDR2: LGHNA and YNFKEQ. The V and J ends lost 8 bases and 4 bases, in that order; junction bases with no gene match: 17. This CDR3 spans 17 amino acids. The CDR3 loop reads CASGSPAGTGDIYEQYF. Here the CDR3 DNA reads TGTGCCAGCGGCAGCCCCGCCGGGACAGGGGATATATACGAGCAGTACTTC.

This clonotype appeared a few times. The chain employs TRBV6-2 or TRBV6-3 and TRBJ1-1; TRBD1 matches 7 bases. CDR3 length: 14 residues. The germline V gene has CDR1 MNHEY and CDR2 SVGEGT. Germline trimming cut 7 bases from V and 11 bases from J; bases unmatched to any gene: 16. CDR3 DNA sequence: TGTGCCAGCACGCGAGACAGGGATTTTTTTGTGGCTTTCTTT. Its translation is CASTRDRDFFVAFF.

The chain couples TRBV24-1 to TRBJ2-1; TRBD2 might be the D (6 bases). Germline V lookup: CDR1 KGHDR, CDR2 SFDVKD. This CDR3 comprises 12 residues. V was pared by 5 bases and J by 7 bases, with 8 bases between. CDR3 residues: CATSARGNEQFF. In nucleotides, the CDR3 is TGTGCCACCAGTGCCCGGGGGAATGAGCAGTTCTTC.